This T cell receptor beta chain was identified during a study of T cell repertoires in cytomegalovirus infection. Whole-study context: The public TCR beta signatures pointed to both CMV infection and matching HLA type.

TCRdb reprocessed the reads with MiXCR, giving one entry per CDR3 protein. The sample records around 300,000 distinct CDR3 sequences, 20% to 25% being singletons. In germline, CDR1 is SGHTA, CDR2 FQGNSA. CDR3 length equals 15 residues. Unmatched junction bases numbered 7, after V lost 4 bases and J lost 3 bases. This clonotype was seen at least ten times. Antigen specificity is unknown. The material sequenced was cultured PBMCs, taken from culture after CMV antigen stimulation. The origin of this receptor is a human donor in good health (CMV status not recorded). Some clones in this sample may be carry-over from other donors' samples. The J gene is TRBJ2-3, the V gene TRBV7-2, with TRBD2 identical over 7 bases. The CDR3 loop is CASSSLGRETDTQYF. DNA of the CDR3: TGTGCCAGCAGCTCTTTGGGGCGGGAGACAGATACGCAGTATTTT.